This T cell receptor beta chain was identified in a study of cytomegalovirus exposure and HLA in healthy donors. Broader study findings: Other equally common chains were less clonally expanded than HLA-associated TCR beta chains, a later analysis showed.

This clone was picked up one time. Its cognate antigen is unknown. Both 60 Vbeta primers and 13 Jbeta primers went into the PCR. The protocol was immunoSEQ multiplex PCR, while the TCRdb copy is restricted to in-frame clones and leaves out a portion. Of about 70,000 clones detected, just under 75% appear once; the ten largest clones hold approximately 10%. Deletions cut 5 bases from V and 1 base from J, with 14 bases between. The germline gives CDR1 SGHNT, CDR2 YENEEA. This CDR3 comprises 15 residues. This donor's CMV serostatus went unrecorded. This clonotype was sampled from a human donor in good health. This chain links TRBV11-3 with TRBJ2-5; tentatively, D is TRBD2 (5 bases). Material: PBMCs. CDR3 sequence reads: CASSPRRGLQETQYF. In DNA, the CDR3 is TGTGCCAGCAGCCCCCGTAGAGGGCTCCAAGAGACCCAGTACTTC.